The 10 T cell receptor beta chains reported below all come from one sample, sequenced in a study of blood T cell repertoires in COVID-19. Some clones are missing from TCRdb's copy, which holds only in-frame ones; the method was immunoSEQ multiplex PCR. The profile covers fewer than 65,000 clones, with 79% appearing a single time and under 30% taken by the ten largest. The sequenced sample consisted of peripheral blood. The receptors stem from a man aged 65 to 79 with acute or convalescent COVID-19.

The rearrangement links TRBV6-6 to TRBJ2-2; 9 positions match TRBD1. The trim removed 6 bases at V and 6 bases at J, leaving 8 bases unmatched. The CDR3 has 15 amino acids. Germline CDR1 reads MNHNY; CDR2 reads SVGAGI (reference sequence). This CDR3 is CASRTGTGIPGELFF. The CDR3 DNA follows: TGTGCCAGCAGAACCGGGACAGGGATCCCCGGGGAGCTGTTTTTT.

This clone was seen only a few times. The genes are TRBV27 and TRBJ2-7; TRBD2 matches at 8 bases. Germline V gives CDR1 MNHEY, CDR2 SMNVEV (reference sequence). CDR3 length equals 14 residues. V lost 4 bases, J lost 2 bases, and 4 bases stayed unmatched. CDR3: CASSSAGGPYEQYF. As DNA, the CDR3 is TGTGCCAGCAGTTCTGCGGGAGGTCCCTACGAGCAGTACTTC.

In DNA, the CDR3 is TGCGCCAGCAGCTTATACCTGACTTACCGTGAGCAGTTCTTC. Its translation: CASSLYLTYREQFF. The chain recombines TRBV5-1 with TRBJ2-1, with D unresolved. CDR1 is SGHRS, CDR2 YFSETQ, per germline. The CDR3 sequence is 14 residues long. V was shortened by 2 bases and J by 9 bases, with 15 bases between the two germline ends.

This clone was seen a handful of times. This chain links TRBV7-2 with TRBJ1-6; 7 bases are a match to TRBD1. CDR1 is SGHTA, CDR2 FQGNSA, per germline. The CDR3 consists of 14 residues. V was pared by 5 bases and J by 10 bases, with 8 bases of the junction left unmatched. CDR3 nucleotide sequence: TGTGCCAGCAGCCGGAGACAGGGTCAGTCACCCCTCCACTTT. This sequence encodes CASSRRQGQSPLHF.

The rearrangement uses TRBV7-3 and TRBJ2-2; 11 bases align to TRBD2. The CDR3 extends over 16 amino acids. V lost 5 bases to trimming and J lost 7 bases; unmatched junction nucleotides: 9. The germline gives CDR1 SGHTA, CDR2 FQGTGA. The CDR3: CASSPTSGRFGGELFF. CDR3 in DNA: TGTGCCAGCAGCCCCACTAGCGGGAGATTTGGCGGGGAGCTGTTTTTT.

V is TRBV6-2 or TRBV6-3 and J is TRBJ2-3, with 11 bases aligning to TRBD2. CDR1 is MNHEY, CDR2 SVGEGT, per germline. This CDR3 has 15 amino acids. V lost 5 bases to trimming and J lost 6 bases; unmatched junction nucleotides: 7. The CDR3 reads CASSLLAGGQDTQYF. The CDR3 DNA is TGTGCCAGCAGTCTTCTAGCGGGGGGCCAGGATACGCAGTATTTT.

V gene TRBV5-1 combines with J gene TRBJ1-2, with 7 bases that match TRBD1. The V segment lost 3 bases and the J segment 3 bases; nucleotides outside the gene matches: 2. The CDR3 loop spans 13 amino acids. The germline V gene encodes CDR1 SGHRS and CDR2 YFSETQ. CDR3 region: CASSSGTDYGYTF. The CDR3 DNA follows: TGCGCCAGCAGCTCAGGGACAGACTATGGCTACACCTTC.

This clone was picked up a small number of times. The gene calls are TRBV27 and TRBJ1-1, with TRBD1 as a possible D gene (6 bases). CDR1 is MNHEY and CDR2 is SMNVEV in the germline V gene (reference sequence). The CDR3 is 12 amino acids. The ends were cut back, 8 bases at V and 10 bases at J, with 17 bases in the middle. CDR3 in DNA: TGTGCCAGCGCCTCACAGGGCGTAACAGCTTTCTTT. This codes for CASASQGVTAFF.

J is TRBJ2-7 and V is TRBV29-1, with 7 bases lining up with TRBD1. Trimming removed 4 bases from V and 5 bases from J; junction bases left unmatched: 5. The CDR3 runs to 12 residues. Germline loops: CDR1 SQVTM, CDR2 ANQGSEA. CDR3 sequence reads: CSVVRGFDEQYF. The CDR3 DNA sequence: TGCAGCGTTGTCAGGGGGTTCGACGAGCAGTACTTC.

This chain joins TRBV5-6 and TRBJ1-2, with D possibly being TRBD1 (5 bases). The V and J ends lost 3 bases and 2 bases respectively, with 11 bases between them. CDR1 is SGHDT, CDR2 YYEEEE, per germline. The CDR3 is made up of 14 amino acids. In DNA, the CDR3 is TGTGCCAGCAGCTGGGGGGAGCCCAACTATGGCTACACCTTC. Its translation: CASSWGEPNYGYTF.